Below, 8 T cell receptor beta chains from the same sample are listed, as sequenced in a study of OX40 agonist ivuxolimab in advanced cancers. The method was immunoSEQ multiplex PCR; TCRdb's version includes in-frame clones alone and lacks a portion of them. The sample lists 75,000 to 80,000 clones, around 94% occurring once. The source material was CD4+ or CD8+ T cells sorted from blood, sampled in a trial of the OX40 agonist ivuxolimab. Receptor source: an adult with an advanced solid tumor such as melanoma, head and neck, liver or kidney cancer.

A remark on this clone: Relative to the germline gene, one junction end is altered; a read error may explain this. The rearrangement joins TRBV14 to TRBJ2-7; D is perhaps TRBD1 (5 bases). The CDR3 length is 15 residues. Germline CDR1 is SGHDN and CDR2 is FVKESK. CDR3: CASSQVGRDFRYCDF. Here the CDR3 DNA reads TGTGCCAGCAGCCAAGTTGGCAGGGATTTTAGGTACTGTGACTTC.

The chain uses TRBV19 and TRBJ1-1; D ambiguous. V lost 6 bases and J 5 bases, leaving 16 bases between the germline ends. The CDR3 is made up of 14 amino acids. CDR1 and CDR2 from the germline V gene are LNHDA and SQIVND (reference sequence). The CDR3 coding sequence is TGTGCCAGTAGACTGGGGTCCCAAAGGACTGAAGCTTTCTTT. Translation gives CASRLGSQRTEAFF. Using reference TRBV19 and TRBJ1-1 for the parts outside the CDR3, the full variable domain is DGGITQSPKYLFRKEGQNVTLSCEQNLNHDAMYWYRQDPGQGLRLIYYSQIVNDFQKGDIAEGYSVSREKKESFPLTVTSAQKNPTAFYLCASRLGSQRTEAFFGQGTRLTVV.

As concerns this clone: Different DNA sequences within this sample yield the same CDR3. CDR3 region: CASSYSPSGGETQYF. The CDR3 nucleotides read TGTGCCAGCAGTTACTCTCCTAGCGGGGGAGAGACCCAGTACTTC. This rearrangement joins TRBV6-5 to TRBJ2-5, with 10 bases that match TRBD2. CDR1 and CDR2 from the germline V gene are MNHEY and SVGAGI. V trimming: 0 bases; J trimming: 4 bases; junction bases outside the gene matches: 2. The CDR3 runs 15 residues.

V usage is TRBV10-2 and J usage is TRBJ1-5, with D unclear. The CDR3 extends over 15 amino acids. Between the trimmed V and J ends, which lost 0 bases and 3 bases, there was a span of 9 bases. The V gene's germline CDR1 is WSHSY and CDR2 SAAADI. Written as DNA, the CDR3 is TGCGCCAGCAGTGAGTCACCCTCGTACAATCAGCCCCAGCATTTT. Encoded protein: CASSESPSYNQPQHF.

This chain joins TRBV5-1 and TRBJ1-1; D perhaps matches TRBD1 (5 bases). Trimming shortened V by 4 bases and J by 5 bases, and 12 bases separated the two germline ends. The CDR3 sequence is 13 residues long. Germline lookup yields CDR1 SGHRS and CDR2 YFSETQ. CDR3 region: CASSPVGETEAFF. Written as DNA, the CDR3 is TGCGCCAGCAGCCCGGTGGGGGAAACTGAAGCTTTCTTT.

The genes are TRBV27 and TRBJ2-2; 12 positions match TRBD2. Trimming at V came to 6 bases and at J to 1 base, leaving 0 bases not matched to a gene. Germline V gene lookup returns CDR1 MNHEY and CDR2 SMNVEV (reference sequence). The CDR3 is made up of 15 amino acids. The CDR3 DNA reads as TGTGCCAGCAGGGGACTAGCGGGGAACACCGGGGAGCTGTTTTTT. It translates to CASRGLAGNTGELFF.

This sequence joins TRBV5-4 and TRBJ2-6; 7 bases agree with TRBD1. V shed 6 bases, J shed 2 bases, and the junction held 5 bases outside the gene matches. The germline CDR1 and CDR2 sequences are SGHNT and YYREEE (reference sequence). The CDR3 length is 15 residues. The CDR3 nucleotides are TGTGCCAGCACCGAAGACAGGGCTGGGGCCAACGTCCTGACTTTC. Amino acids: CASTEDRAGANVLTF.

CDR3 DNA: TGTGCCACCAGCAGACCGGGACTACGCTACAATGAGCAGTTCTTC. Protein sequence: CATSRPGLRYNEQFF. The chain recombines TRBV15 with TRBJ2-1; 7 bases agree with TRBD2. J lost 3 bases, V lost 2 bases, and 4 bases had no gene match. The germline V gene has CDR1 LNHNV and CDR2 YYDKDF (reference sequence). The CDR3 is 15 residues long.